Listed below are T cell receptor beta chains from one sample, sequenced in a study of shared clonotypes between healthy human individuals. Sequencing used immunoSEQ multiplex PCR; TCRdb keeps in-frame clones, though not all of them. The sample shows about 2.1 million clones, roughly 91% of them seen only once. Sequenced material: naive CD8+ T cells from PBMCs. These receptors all stem from a man younger than 35 in good health. Some clones in this sample may be carry-over from other donors' samples. Both conserved end residues are part of each CDR3. D genes are given only for firm matches. Only some rows state a clone size, as once, few, many or a class for expanded clones.

v_call: TRBV5-6
clone_size: NA
j_call: TRBJ2-1
d_call: NA
cdr3_aa: CASSWRVADNEQFF
cdr3_nt: TGTGCCAGCAGCTGGAGGGTAGCCGACAATGAGCAGTTCTTC

v_call: TRBV18
clone_size: NA
j_call: TRBJ2-1
d_call: TRBD2
cdr3_aa: CASSPGLAGETDNEQFF
cdr3_nt: TGTGCCAGCTCACCGGGATTAGCGGGAGAGACGGACAATGAGCAGTTCTTC

v_call: TRBV7-8
clone_size: NA
j_call: TRBJ2-7
d_call: TRBD2
cdr3_aa: CASSPTFSGRVYEQYF
cdr3_nt: TGTGCCAGCAGCCCGACTTTTAGCGGGAGAGTATACGAGCAGTACTTC

v_call: TRBV7-6
clone_size: NA
j_call: TRBJ2-1
d_call: NA
cdr3_aa: CASSLIGAGSSYNEQFF
cdr3_nt: TGTGCCAGCAGCTTAATTGGTGCGGGGTCCTCCTACAATGAGCAGTTCTTC

v_call: TRBV6-6
clone_size: NA
j_call: TRBJ2-7
d_call: TRBD2
cdr3_aa: CASSPLLAGTYEQYF
cdr3_nt: TGTGCCAGCAGTCCACTACTAGCGGGGACCTACGAGCAGTACTTC

v_call: TRBV4-1
clone_size: once
j_call: TRBJ2-3
d_call: NA
cdr3_aa: CASSLASRDTQYF
cdr3_nt: TGCGCCAGCAGCCTCGCGTCCCGGGATACGCAGTATTTT

v_call: TRBV11-2
clone_size: NA
j_call: TRBJ2-2
d_call: TRBD2
cdr3_aa: CASSFFGGTSRTGELFF
cdr3_nt: TGTGCCAGCAGCTTTTTTGGGGGGACTAGCAGAACCGGGGAGCTGTTTTTT

v_call: TRBV30
clone_size: few
j_call: TRBJ1-1
d_call: NA
cdr3_aa: CAWTVNTEAFF
cdr3_nt: TGTGCCTGGACAGTTAACACTGAAGCTTTCTTT

v_call: TRBV7-9
clone_size: few
j_call: TRBJ1-1
d_call: NA
cdr3_aa: CASSLVPTEAFF
cdr3_nt: TGTGCCAGCAGCTTAGTACCTACAGAAGCTTTCTTT

v_call: TRBV15
clone_size: NA
j_call: TRBJ2-3
d_call: NA
cdr3_aa: CATSRFPGTLYTDTQYF
cdr3_nt: TGTGCCACCAGCAGGTTCCCCGGGACCCTATACACAGATACGCAGTATTTT

v_call: TRBV19
clone_size: NA
j_call: TRBJ1-1
d_call: NA
cdr3_aa: CASSSGKYTEAFF
cdr3_nt: TGTGCCAGTAGTTCCGGGAAGTACACTGAAGCTTTCTTT

v_call: TRBV7-9
clone_size: NA
j_call: TRBJ2-4
d_call: TRBD2
cdr3_aa: CASSPSGLAKNIQYF
cdr3_nt: TGTGCCAGCAGCCCTAGCGGGTTAGCCAAAAACATTCAGTACTTC

v_call: TRBV19
clone_size: few
j_call: TRBJ2-2
d_call: NA
cdr3_aa: CASSGWIVGTGELFF
cdr3_nt: TGTGCCAGTAGTGGTTGGATCGTGGGCACCGGGGAGCTGTTTTTT

v_call: TRBV28
clone_size: NA
j_call: TRBJ1-1
d_call: NA
cdr3_aa: CASILRGAVPEAFF
cdr3_nt: TGTGCCAGCATCTTACGGGGGGCGGTTCCTGAAGCTTTCTTT

v_call: TRBV13
clone_size: NA
j_call: TRBJ1-3
d_call: NA
cdr3_aa: CASSLGPASGNTIYF
cdr3_nt: TGTGCCAGCAGCTTAGGCCCGGCCTCTGGAAACACCATATATTTT

v_call: TRBV28
clone_size: NA
j_call: TRBJ1-4
d_call: NA
cdr3_aa: CASRTPGGGRGKLFF
cdr3_nt: TGTGCCAGCAGAACGCCCGGGGGCGGGCGTGGAAAACTGTTTTTT

v_call: TRBV20-1
clone_size: NA
j_call: TRBJ1-4
d_call: NA
cdr3_aa: CSPSGGKLFF
cdr3_nt: TGCAGTCCTTCGGGGGGGAAACTGTTTTTT

v_call: TRBV2
clone_size: NA
j_call: TRBJ2-7
d_call: NA
cdr3_aa: CAIPWRGYEQYF
cdr3_nt: TGTGCCATCCCGTGGCGGGGTTACGAGCAGTACTTC

v_call: TRBV28
clone_size: NA
j_call: TRBJ1-4
d_call: NA
cdr3_aa: CASSLRPSNEKLFF
cdr3_nt: TGTGCCAGCAGTTTGAGACCTTCTAATGAAAAACTGTTTTTT

v_call: TRBV7-6
clone_size: NA
j_call: TRBJ2-3
d_call: TRBD2
cdr3_aa: CASSLMSGGGPDTQYF
cdr3_nt: TGTGCCAGCAGCTTAATGAGCGGGGGGGGTCCAGATACGCAGTATTTT

v_call: TRBV7-9
clone_size: NA
j_call: TRBJ2-4
d_call: TRBD2
cdr3_aa: CASSLPRSLAGPTKNIQYF
cdr3_nt: TGTGCCAGCAGCTTACCCCGATCGCTAGCGGGCCCCACCAAAAACATTCAGTACTTC

v_call: TRBV13
clone_size: NA
j_call: TRBJ2-7
d_call: TRBD1
cdr3_aa: CASSPEGQGADEQYF
cdr3_nt: TGTGCCAGCAGCCCGGAAGGACAGGGGGCAGACGAGCAGTACTTC

v_call: TRBV4-1
clone_size: NA
j_call: TRBJ2-3
d_call: NA
cdr3_aa: CASSHPTDTQYF
cdr3_nt: TGCGCCAGCAGCCACCCCACAGATACGCAGTATTTT

v_call: TRBV9
clone_size: few
j_call: TRBJ1-4
d_call: NA
cdr3_aa: CASSVGFGREKLFF
cdr3_nt: TGTGCCAGCAGCGTAGGTTTTGGAAGAGAAAAACTGTTTTTT

v_call: TRBV19
clone_size: NA
j_call: TRBJ2-3
d_call: NA
cdr3_aa: CASSPGAGAGDTQYF
cdr3_nt: TGTGCCAGTTCCCCAGGGGCGGGGGCAGGCGATACGCAGTATTTT

v_call: TRBV4-3
clone_size: once
j_call: TRBJ2-7
d_call: TRBD1
cdr3_aa: CASSPARDSAPYEQYF
cdr3_nt: TGCGCCAGCAGCCCCGCCCGGGACAGCGCACCCTACGAGCAGTACTTC

v_call: TRBV4-3
clone_size: NA
j_call: TRBJ2-2
d_call: TRBD2
cdr3_aa: CASSTGLAGNTGELFF
cdr3_nt: TGCGCCAGCAGCACGGGACTAGCGGGAAACACCGGGGAGCTGTTTTTT

v_call: TRBV9
clone_size: NA
j_call: TRBJ2-1
d_call: NA
cdr3_aa: CASSVVGEWDNEQFF
cdr3_nt: TGTGCCAGCAGCGTAGTGGGGGAGTGGGACAATGAGCAGTTCTTC

v_call: TRBV28
clone_size: once
j_call: TRBJ2-2
d_call: NA
cdr3_aa: CASNTVANTGELFF
cdr3_nt: TGTGCCAGCAACACGGTCGCGAACACCGGGGAGCTGTTTTTT

v_call: TRBV6-1
clone_size: NA
j_call: TRBJ1-5
d_call: NA
cdr3_aa: CASSESHPLRGNQPQHF
cdr3_nt: TGTGCCAGCAGTGAATCCCATCCCCTAAGGGGCAATCAGCCCCAGCATTTT

v_call: TRBV2
clone_size: NA
j_call: TRBJ2-1
d_call: NA
cdr3_aa: CASSEAPAYNEQFF
cdr3_nt: TGTGCCAGCAGTGAGGCTCCGGCCTACAATGAGCAGTTCTTC

v_call: TRBV7-9
clone_size: NA
j_call: TRBJ2-7
d_call: TRBD2
cdr3_aa: CASSGAGGSYEQYF
cdr3_nt: TGTGCCAGCAGCGGAGCGGGAGGATCCTACGAGCAGTACTTC

v_call: TRBV9
clone_size: NA
j_call: TRBJ2-1
d_call: TRBD2
cdr3_aa: CASSPGLAGYNEQFF
cdr3_nt: TGTGCCAGCAGCCCCGGACTAGCGGGCTACAATGAGCAGTTCTTC

v_call: TRBV7-6
clone_size: NA
j_call: TRBJ2-3
d_call: TRBD2
cdr3_aa: CASSPLAGGRTDTQYF
cdr3_nt: TGTGCCAGCAGCCCTCTAGCGGGAGGCCGCACAGATACGCAGTATTTT

v_call: TRBV7-2
clone_size: NA
j_call: TRBJ2-3
d_call: TRBD2
cdr3_aa: CASSFRLAGGYTDTQYF
cdr3_nt: TGTGCCAGCAGCTTCCGACTAGCGGGAGGATACACAGATACGCAGTATTTT

v_call: TRBV5-1
clone_size: NA
j_call: TRBJ1-3
d_call: TRBD1
cdr3_aa: CASSPWRGTEGNTIYF
cdr3_nt: TGCGCCAGCAGCCCTTGGAGGGGGACAGAAGGAAACACCATATATTTT

v_call: TRBV6-1
clone_size: NA
j_call: TRBJ1-1
d_call: NA
cdr3_aa: CASSALQVNTEAFF
cdr3_nt: TGTGCCAGCAGCGCCCTACAGGTGAACACTGAAGCTTTCTTT

v_call: TRBV4-1
clone_size: NA
j_call: TRBJ2-7
d_call: NA
cdr3_aa: CASSLTPGDYEQYF
cdr3_nt: TGCGCCAGCAGCCTGACCCCGGGAGACTACGAGCAGTACTTC

v_call: TRBV2
clone_size: few
j_call: TRBJ1-1
d_call: NA
cdr3_aa: CASSEGYTEAFF
cdr3_nt: TGTGCCAGCAGTGAAGGGTACACTGAAGCTTTCTTT

v_call: TRBV9
clone_size: NA
j_call: TRBJ2-7
d_call: NA
cdr3_aa: CASSPNRAGRTYEQYF
cdr3_nt: TGTGCCAGCAGCCCCAACCGGGCGGGGAGGACCTACGAGCAGTACTTC

v_call: TRBV23-1
clone_size: NA
j_call: TRBJ2-7
d_call: NA
cdr3_aa: CASRSRTSSYEQYF
cdr3_nt: TGCGCCAGCAGGAGCAGGACTTCATCCTACGAGCAGTACTTC

v_call: TRBV6-5
clone_size: NA
j_call: TRBJ1-1
d_call: NA
cdr3_aa: CASSLTENTEAFF
cdr3_nt: TGTGCCAGCAGCCTTACAGAGAACACTGAAGCTTTCTTT

v_call: TRBV19
clone_size: NA
j_call: TRBJ1-5
d_call: TRBD1
cdr3_aa: CASSIDGGQYSNQPQHF
cdr3_nt: TGTGCCAGTAGTATAGATGGGGGACAGTATAGCAATCAGCCCCAGCATTTT